Below, one T cell receptor (beta chain) is given with its context. The target antigen is unknown. These data come from a study of response to subunit inactivated influenza vaccine. Study outcomes and limitations: Authors suggested that a seasonal influenza vaccination recruits few new T cells each time.

The CDR3 length is 15 residues. Germline V lookup: CDR1 SGHAT, CDR2 FQDESV (reference sequence). The V segment lost 5 bases and the J segment 1 base; nucleotides outside the gene matches: 6. Using its own MiXCR run on the RT-PCR reads, TCRdb lists one record per CDR3 protein. The sample has roughly 500,000 distinct CDR3 sequences, around 25% seen once. The chain employs TRBV11-1 and TRBJ2-5, with 8 bases aligning to TRBD2. Sample: CD4+ T cells sorted from PBMCs, taken more than 4 days after vaccination. The clonotype originates from a man aged 45-65 years who received an inactivated influenza vaccine. This chain's CDR3 is CASSLPTSGQETQYF. The CDR3 DNA sequence: TGTGCCAGCAGCCTCCCTACTAGCGGCCAAGAGACCCAGTACTTC.